This T cell receptor (beta chain) was sequenced in a study of cytomegalovirus exposure and HLA in healthy donors. Overall study results and limits: According to a later analysis, most TCR beta chains associated with CMV appeared HLA-restricted.

About this clone itself: Its antigen is still unknown.

The CDR3 spans 11 residues. Trimming left V 5 bases short and J 6 bases short, with 7 bases between. Germline V lookup: CDR1 SGHVS, CDR2 FQNEAQ. It was with 60 Vbeta and 13 Jbeta primers that the PCR ran. Assay: immunoSEQ multiplex PCR; the TCRdb copy retains only in-frame clones and omits some. This table holds 100,000 to 150,000 clones, around 80% found once. Nominally healthy donors were sampled, though unrecorded immune exposures were likely. The receptor was isolated from a man aged 25-45 years in good health and CMV-seronegative. This chain uses TRBV7-8 with TRBJ1-1; the D is unclear. The sample comprised PBMCs. In DNA form, the CDR3 reads TGTGCCAGCAGCCCCAAATCTGAAGCTTTCTTT. This translates into CASSPKSEAFF.